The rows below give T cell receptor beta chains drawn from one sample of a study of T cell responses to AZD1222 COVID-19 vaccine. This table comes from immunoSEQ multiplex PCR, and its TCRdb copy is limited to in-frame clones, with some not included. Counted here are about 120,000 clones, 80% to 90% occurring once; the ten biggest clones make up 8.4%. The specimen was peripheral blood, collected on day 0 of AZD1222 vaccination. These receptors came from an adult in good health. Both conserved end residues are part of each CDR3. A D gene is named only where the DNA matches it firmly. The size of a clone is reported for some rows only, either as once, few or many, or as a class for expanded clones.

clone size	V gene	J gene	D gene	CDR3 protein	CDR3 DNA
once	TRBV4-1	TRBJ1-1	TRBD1	CASSPRTGRNTEAFF	TGCGCCAGCAGCCCCAGGACAGGGAGGAACACTGAAGCTTTCTTT
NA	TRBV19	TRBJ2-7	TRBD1	CASSVTGVGSYEQYF	TGTGCCAGTAGTGTAACAGGGGTGGGGTCCTACGAGCAGTACTTC
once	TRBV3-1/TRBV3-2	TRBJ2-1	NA	CASSQVSGEQFF	TGTGCCAGCAGCCAAGTATCGGGTGAGCAGTTCTTC
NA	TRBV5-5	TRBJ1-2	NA	CASSLIGGTYGTLFGYTF	TGTGCCAGCAGCCTTATCGGGGGGACCTATGGGACTTTATTCGGCTACACCTTC
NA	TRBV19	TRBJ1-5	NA	CASSMGQSGNQPQHF	TGTGCCAGTAGTATGGGGCAATCCGGCAATCAGCCCCAGCATTTT
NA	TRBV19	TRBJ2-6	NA	CASNPAGGSGANVLTF	TGTGCCAGTAACCCGGCAGGGGGGTCTGGGGCCAACGTCCTGACTTTC
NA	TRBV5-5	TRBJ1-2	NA	CASSETGTYGYTF	TGTGCCAGCAGCGAAACAGGGACTTATGGCTACACCTTC
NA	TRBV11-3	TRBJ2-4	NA	CASSFRGENIQYF	TGTGCCAGCAGCTTTAGGGGCGAAAACATTCAGTACTTC
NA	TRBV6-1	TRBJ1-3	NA	CASSEVPGQSGNTIYF	TGTGCCAGCAGTGAAGTCCCAGGGCAATCTGGAAACACCATATATTTT
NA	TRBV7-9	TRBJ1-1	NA	CASSLGVWGMNTEAFF	TGTGCCAGCAGCTTAGGGGTTTGGGGCATGAACACTGAAGCTTTCTTT
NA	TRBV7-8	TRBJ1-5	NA	CASSLEQKNQPQHF	TGTGCCAGCAGCTTAGAACAGAAAAATCAGCCCCAGCATTTT
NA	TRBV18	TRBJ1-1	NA	CASSPREVLNTEAFF	TGTGCCAGCTCCCCCAGAGAAGTGTTAAACACTGAAGCTTTCTTT
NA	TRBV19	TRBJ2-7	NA	CASSRGGTYEQYF	TGTGCCAGTAGCCGGGGTGGTACCTACGAGCAGTACTTC
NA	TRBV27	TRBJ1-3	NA	CASSSLTANSGNTIYF	TGTGCCAGCAGTTCCCTCACAGCAAACTCTGGAAACACCATATATTTT
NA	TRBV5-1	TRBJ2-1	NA	CASSPGPGGTYNEQFF	TGCGCCAGCAGCCCGGGGCCGGGGGGCACCTACAATGAGCAGTTCTTC
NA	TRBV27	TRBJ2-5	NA	CASSPSHWSSDQETQYF	TGTGCCAGCAGTCCGTCCCATTGGTCTAGCGATCAAGAGACCCAGTACTTC
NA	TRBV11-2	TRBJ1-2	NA	CASSPIRGRGEGYTF	TGTGCCAGCAGCCCAATAAGGGGCAGGGGAGAGGGCTACACCTTC
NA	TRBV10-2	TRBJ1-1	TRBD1	CASSERTGLATEAFF	TGCGCCAGCAGTGAGAGGACAGGGTTGGCCACTGAAGCTTTCTTT
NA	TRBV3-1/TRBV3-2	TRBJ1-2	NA	CASSPGGDYGYTF	TGTGCCAGCAGCCCTGGGGGGGACTATGGCTACACCTTC
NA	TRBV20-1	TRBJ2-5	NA	CSARGGETQYF	TGCAGTGCTAGGGGGGGAGAGACCCAGTACTTC
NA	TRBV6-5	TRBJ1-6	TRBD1	CASSRDRDNSPLHF	TGTGCCAGCAGCAGGGACAGGGATAATTCACCCCTCCACTTT
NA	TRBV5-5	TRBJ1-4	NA	CASSAGQTGGPTNEKLFF	TGTGCCAGCAGCGCCGGACAGACGGGGGGGCCAACTAATGAAAAACTGTTTTTT
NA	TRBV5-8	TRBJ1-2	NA	CASSFKGKTVYGYTF	TGTGCCAGCAGCTTTAAGGGAAAGACCGTATATGGCTACACCTTC
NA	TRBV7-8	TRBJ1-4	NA	CASSNRETNEKLFF	TGTGCCAGCAGTAACCGGGAAACTAATGAAAAACTGTTTTTT
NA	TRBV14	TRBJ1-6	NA	CASSPSWGQSSYNSPLHF	TGTGCCAGCAGCCCATCCTGGGGCCAAAGCTCCTATAATTCACCCCTCCACTTT
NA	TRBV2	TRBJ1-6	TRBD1	CASQRDRGERSPLHF	TGTGCCAGCCAGCGGGACAGGGGGGAGCGGTCACCCCTCCACTTT
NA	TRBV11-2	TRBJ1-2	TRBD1	CASSLGNRQGREGYTF	TGTGCCAGCAGCTTAGGAAACAGACAGGGGAGGGAAGGCTACACCTTC
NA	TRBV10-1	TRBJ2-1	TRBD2	CASSELAGVSTTYNEQFF	TGCGCCAGCAGTGAACTAGCGGGAGTATCCACCACTTACAATGAGCAGTTCTTC
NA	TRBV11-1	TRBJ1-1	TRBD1	CASSVTGRNTEAFF	TGTGCCAGCAGCGTGACAGGGAGGAACACTGAAGCTTTCTTT
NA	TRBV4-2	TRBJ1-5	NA	CASSGRGYGQPQHF	TGTGCCAGCAGCGGGAGGGGCTACGGTCAGCCCCAGCATTTT
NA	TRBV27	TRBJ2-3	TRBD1	CASSLWTGVGTDTQYF	TGTGCCAGCAGTTTATGGACAGGGGTCGGCACAGATACGCAGTATTTT
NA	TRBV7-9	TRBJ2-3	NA	CASSLVGVSTDTQYF	TGTGCCAGCAGCTTAGTCGGGGTGAGCACAGATACGCAGTATTTT
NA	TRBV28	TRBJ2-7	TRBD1	CASSHNQRGTGREQYF	TGTGCCAGCAGTCATAACCAACGTGGGACAGGGAGAGAGCAGTACTTC
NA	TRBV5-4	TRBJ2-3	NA	CASSLEGQTEGHTQYF	TGTGCCAGCAGCTTGGAAGGACAGACGGAGGGGCATACGCAGTATTTT
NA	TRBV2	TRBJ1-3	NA	CASSEIFWGRTGNTIYF	TGTGCCAGCAGTGAAATTTTTTGGGGAAGAACTGGAAACACCATATATTTT
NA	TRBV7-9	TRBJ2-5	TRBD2	CASGWGSSGEETQYF	TGTGCCAGCGGCTGGGGGTCTAGCGGGGAAGAGACCCAGTACTTC
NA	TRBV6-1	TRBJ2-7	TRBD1	CASSELSGGEQYF	TGTGCCAGCAGTGAATTGTCAGGGGGCGAGCAGTACTTC
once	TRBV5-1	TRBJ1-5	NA	CASSFLSNQPQHF	TGCGCCAGCAGCTTTCTGAGCAATCAGCCCCAGCATTTT
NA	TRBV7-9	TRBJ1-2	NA	CASSLEEAGLYGYTF	TGTGCCAGCAGCTTAGAGGAAGCGGGCCTCTATGGCTACACCTTC
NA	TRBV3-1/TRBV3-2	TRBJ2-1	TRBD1	CASSRVGTGFVEFF	TGTGCCAGCAGCAGGGTGGGGACAGGGTTTGTAGAGTTCTTC
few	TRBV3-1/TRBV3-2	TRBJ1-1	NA	CASSQVPGMNTEAFF	TGTGCCAGCAGCCAAGTGCCGGGGATGAACACTGAAGCTTTCTTT
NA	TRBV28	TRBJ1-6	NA	CAIIGNTGTNSPLHF	TGTGCCATCATAGGGAACACGGGGACTAATTCACCCCTCCACTTT
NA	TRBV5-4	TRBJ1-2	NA	CASSSIRVRSNGYTF	TGTGCCAGCAGCTCGATCCGGGTGCGGTCTAATGGCTACACCTTC
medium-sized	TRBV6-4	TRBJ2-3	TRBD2	CASSDSSGGADTQYF	TGTGCCAGCAGTGACTCTAGCGGGGGGGCAGATACGCAGTATTTT
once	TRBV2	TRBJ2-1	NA	CASSELAPRNEQFF	TGTGCCAGCAGTGAACTGGCCCCCCGCAATGAGCAGTTCTTC
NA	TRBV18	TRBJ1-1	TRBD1	CASSPFTGQGASGTEAFF	TGTGCCAGCTCACCTTTTACGGGACAGGGGGCTTCGGGCACTGAAGCTTTCTTT